One sample yielded the 21 T cell receptor beta chains listed below, sequenced in a study of blood T cell repertoires in COVID-19. The assay was immunoSEQ multiplex PCR, and TCRdb's table has in-frame clones only and misses some. This repertoire shows about 280,000 clones, about 82% found once; its top ten account for about 5.1%. Sequencing was carried out using peripheral blood. The receptors stem from a man in his forties or fifties with active or convalescent COVID-19.

The gene calls are TRBV29-1 and TRBJ2-5; 8 bases align to TRBD2. Looked up from germline, CDR1 is SQVTM and CDR2 is ANQGSEA. The CDR3 extends over 16 amino acids. The junction had 7 bases not matched to a gene; V was cut back by 0 bases and J by 1 base. CDR3 sequence reads: CSVEDLAGGGQETQYF. The CDR3 nucleotides are TGCAGCGTTGAAGATCTAGCGGGTGGGGGCCAAGAGACCCAGTACTTC.

The chain joins TRBV5-3 to TRBJ2-1, with D uncertain. TRBV5-3 is an ORF; its function is uncertain. CDR3 length: 15 amino acids. V was shortened by 4 bases and J by 7 bases, with 18 bases between the two germline ends. The CDR3 coding sequence is TGTGCCAGAAGCGCGGAAAGTCGAGGAATGAATGAGCAGTTCTTC. Amino acids: CARSAESRGMNEQFF.

There are a few counts of this clone. The chain carries TRBV28 and TRBJ2-7, with 13 positions matching TRBD2. Germline-derived CDR1 and CDR2 are MDHEN and SYDVKM. This CDR3 comprises 16 residues. V was pared by 7 bases and J by 7 bases, with 13 bases of the junction left unmatched. As DNA, the CDR3 is TGTGCCAGCACCCTCGACGGGGGACTAGCGGGACCAGAGCAGTACTTC. Translated, it gives CASTLDGGLAGPEQYF.

This clone has ten or more counts. The rearrangement uses TRBV3-1 (or the pseudogene TRBV3-2) and TRBJ2-1; tentatively, D is TRBD2 (6 bases). V was cut by 7 bases and J by 9 bases, with 16 bases left in between. There are 13 residues in the CDR3. Germline CDR1 LGHDT, CDR2 YNNKEL (reference sequence). The CDR3 reads CASTRLGSGEQFF. In DNA, the CDR3 is TGTGCCAGCACCCGACTAGGATCAGGTGAGCAGTTCTTC.

The chain employs TRBV11-2 and TRBJ1-3, with D perhaps TRBD1 (6 bases). V was pared by 1 base and J by 1 base, with 14 bases between. In germline, CDR1 is SGHAT, CDR2 FQNNGV. The length of the CDR3 is 17 residues. The CDR3 region is CASSLVRGNPSGNTIYF. As DNA, the CDR3 is TGTGCCAGCAGCTTAGTTAGGGGGAATCCATCTGGAAACACCATATATTTT.

The V call is TRBV3-1 (or the pseudogene TRBV3-2), the J call TRBJ2-5, with 14 bases identical to TRBD2. The CDR3 is made up of 16 amino acids. The junction had 6 bases not matched to a gene; V was cut back by 4 bases and J by 5 bases. CDR1 and CDR2 from the germline V gene are LGHDT and YNNKEL (reference sequence). CDR3 residues: CASSPTSGRVGETQYF. CDR3 DNA sequence: TGTGCCAGCAGCCCGACTAGCGGGAGGGTTGGTGAGACCCAGTACTTC.

The chain recombines TRBV15 with TRBJ2-3; D is unclear. CDR3 length equals 15 residues. Germline values: CDR1 LNHNV, CDR2 YYDKDF (reference sequence). The ends were cut back, 1 base at V and 3 bases at J, with 11 bases in the middle. Written as DNA, the CDR3 is TGTGCCACCAGCAGAGTTCTTGGCCCGACAGATACGCAGTATTTT. Amino acid sequence: CATSRVLGPTDTQYF.

The chain combines TRBV30 with TRBJ2-5; TRBD2 is a possible D gene (5 bases). Deletions cut 2 bases from V and 5 bases from J, with 12 bases between. The CDR3 has 13 residues. Germline-derived CDR1 and CDR2 are GTSNPN and SVGIG (reference sequence). CDR3 coding DNA: TGTGCCTGGAGTCAGGACTTGTCCGAGACCCAGTACTTC. Its protein is CAWSQDLSETQYF. Full variable domain (remainder filled in from reference TRBV30 and TRBJ2-5): SQTIHQWPATLVQPVGSPLSLECTVEGTSNPNLYWYRQAAGRGLQLLFYSVGIGQISSEVPQNLSASRPQDRQFILSSKKLLLSDSGFYLCAWSQDLSETQYFGPGTRLLVL.

This chain joins TRBV6-2 or TRBV6-3 and TRBJ2-3, with D perhaps TRBD2 (6 bases). Germline CDR1 and CDR2: MNHEY and SVGEGT. The CDR3 covers 17 residues. Trimming took off 4 bases at V and 5 bases at J, with 22 bases between the two ends. This CDR3 is CASSFDLQDGGVDTQYF. The CDR3 nucleotides are TGTGCCAGCAGTTTCGACTTACAAGATGGCGGGGTAGATACGCAGTATTTT.

The chain carries TRBV7-9 and TRBJ2-5; TRBD2 matches 7 bases. The ends lost 3 bases at V and 5 bases at J; junction bases unmatched: 9. Germline assignment: CDR1 SEHNR and CDR2 FQNEAQ (reference sequence). CDR3 length: 15 amino acids. The CDR3 sequence is CASSFGSGGKETQYF. The CDR3, as DNA: TGTGCCAGCAGCTTCGGGTCGGGAGGAAAGGAGACCCAGTACTTC.

This clone was counted a few times. J is TRBJ2-7 and V is TRBV5-4, with 8 nucleotides matching TRBD1. Germline CDR1 and CDR2: SGHNT and YYREEE (reference sequence). CDR3 size: 14 residues. Germline trimming cut 3 bases from V and 0 bases from J; bases unmatched to any gene: 2. The CDR3 sequence: CASSSTGGSYEQYF. In DNA form, the CDR3 reads TGTGCCAGCAGCTCTACAGGGGGCTCCTACGAGCAGTACTTC.

J is TRBJ1-1 and V is TRBV19; 10 bases fit TRBD1. This CDR3 has 18 residues. Germline V lookup: CDR1 LNHDA, CDR2 SQIVND (reference sequence). V shed 0 bases and J 5 bases; nucleotides not matched to a gene: 12. The chain's CDR3 is CASSIDLRGQGRSTEAFF. The CDR3 region has the DNA TGTGCCAGTAGTATAGATCTAAGGGGACAGGGGAGGAGTACTGAAGCTTTCTTT.

This rearrangement joins TRBV2 to TRBJ2-2, with 10 bases that match TRBD2. Germline V gene sequence: CDR1 SNHLY, CDR2 FYNNEI. V was clipped by 6 bases and J by 0 bases; unmatched bases: 7. The CDR3 is made up of 17 amino acids. Here the CDR3 reads CASRRTSGLSNTGELFF. The CDR3 coding sequence is TGTGCCAGCAGACGGACTAGCGGACTCTCGAACACCGGGGAGCTGTTTTTT.

CDR3 sequence (DNA): TGTGCCAGCACCTTAGAGGACAGTGTAGTAGCTTCACCCCTCCACTTT. Amino acids: CASTLEDSVVASPLHF. The chain is built from TRBV28 and TRBJ1-6; perhaps TRBD1 as D (6 bases). V gave up 7 bases and J gave up 9 bases, with 22 bases separating them. Germline CDR1 is MDHEN and CDR2 is SYDVKM. The CDR3 runs 16 residues.

The gene calls are TRBV5-1 and TRBJ1-6; tentatively, D is TRBD1 (5 bases). Germline CDR1 is SGHRS and CDR2 is YFSETQ. With 0 bases removed from V and 10 bases from J, the gap between germline ends came to 14 bases. This CDR3 spans 15 amino acids. The CDR3 coding sequence is TGCGCCAGCAGCTTGGCGGGGGAGCGTTACTCACCCCTCCACTTT. Amino acid sequence: CASSLAGERYSPLHF.

The V and J genes are TRBV12-3 or TRBV12-4 and TRBJ1-1; a possible D gene is TRBD1 (5 bases). The CDR3 is 13 amino acids. Between the trimmed V and J ends, which lost 6 bases and 6 bases, there was a span of 14 bases. The chain's CDR3 is CASSPMGGAEAFF. CDR3 bases: TGTGCCAGCAGCCCGATGGGGGGGGCTGAAGCTTTCTTT.

The chain joins TRBV19 to TRBJ1-2; no reliable D call. Trimming removed 3 bases at V and 4 bases at J, with 9 bases between. The germline CDR1 and CDR2 sequences are LNHDA and SQIVND (reference sequence). The CDR3 contains 13 residues. As DNA, the CDR3 is TGTGCCAGTAGTATGAGGCGGAGCTATGGCTACACCTTC. This translates into CASSMRRSYGYTF.

This chain links TRBV7-7 with TRBJ2-3; D is unclear. This CDR3 contains 14 residues. Germline V gives CDR1 SSHAT, CDR2 FNYEAQ (reference sequence). V lost 1 base and J 3 bases, leaving 8 bases between the germline ends. This chain's CDR3 is CASSLVAGTDTQYF. DNA for the CDR3: TGTGCCAGCAGCTTAGTAGCCGGTACAGATACGCAGTATTTT. Full variable domain (outside the CDR3, taken from reference TRBV7-7 and TRBJ2-3): GAGVSQSPRYKVTKRGQDVTLRCDPISSHATLYWYQQALGQGPEFLTYFNYEAQPDKSGLPSDRFSAERPEGSISTLTIQRTEQRDSAMYRCASSLVAGTDTQYFGPGTRLTVL.

This clone was detected only once. V usage is TRBV7-2 and J usage is TRBJ2-5; maybe TRBD2 (6 bases). Germline CDR1 SGHTA, CDR2 FQGNSA. V shed 5 bases and J shed 1 base, with 17 bases lying between them. The CDR3 has 16 amino acids. The CDR3 DNA reads as TGTGCCAGCAGCCTCCCCCTTGGAGCGGGCCAAGAGACCCAGTACTTC. Its protein product is CASSLPLGAGQETQYF. The full variable domain, with the rest looked up from reference TRBV7-2 and TRBJ2-5, is GAGVSQSPSNKVTEKGKDVELRCDPISGHTALYWYRQSLGQGLEFLIYFQGNSAPDKSGLPSDRFSAERTGGSVSTLTIQRTQQEDSAVYLCASSLPLGAGQETQYFGPGTRLLVL.

CDR3 nucleotides: TGTGCCACCGAATCAACAGGGGGATACGAGCAGTACTTC. It yields the protein CATESTGGYEQYF. The chain links TRBV7-9 to TRBJ2-7; 8 bases align to TRBD1. Looked up from germline, CDR1 is SEHNR and CDR2 is FQNEAQ (reference sequence). V dropped 10 bases and J dropped 4; count of bases not matched to a gene: 9. This CDR3 is 13 amino acids long.

There are a few counts of this clone. The rearrangement uses TRBV28 and TRBJ1-4; D not certain. Per germline, CDR1 MDHEN and CDR2 SYDVKM. V gave up 2 bases and J gave up 3 bases, with 7 bases separating them. The CDR3 sequence is 14 residues long. In nucleotides, the CDR3 is TGTGCCAGCAGTTTAGGAGTATCTAATGAAAAACTGTTTTTT. As protein: CASSLGVSNEKLFF.